Following are 4 T cell receptor beta chains from one sample sequenced in a study of cytomegalovirus exposure and HLA in healthy donors. The PCR employed 60 Vbeta primers together with 13 Jbeta primers. The protocol was immunoSEQ multiplex PCR, while the TCRdb copy is restricted to in-frame clones and leaves out a portion. The profile shows 150,000 to 200,000 clones, roughly 70% of them singletons. The source material was PBMCs. The receptors shown here come from a man between 40 and 49 years old in good health and CMV-seropositive.

The gene calls are TRBV7-3 and TRBJ1-2; D ambiguous. The V end lost 5 bases, the J end lost 3 bases, and 13 bases lay between the germline ends. The V gene's germline CDR1 is SGHTA and CDR2 FQGTGA. The length of the CDR3 is 14 residues. CDR3 loop: CASSATRVDYGYTF. CDR3 coding DNA: TGTGCCAGCAGCGCAACCCGGGTCGACTATGGCTACACCTTC.

A few counts support this clone. This sequence joins TRBV7-8 and TRBJ2-3; 8 nucleotides align to TRBD2. Germline V CDR1 and CDR2: SGHVS, FQNEAQ. CDR3 length: 17 residues. With V trimmed by 1 base and J by 0 bases, 6 bases remained unmatched. The CDR3 sequence is CASSLGVAGLSTDTQYF. The CDR3 region has the DNA TGTGCCAGCAGCTTAGGGGTAGCGGGGCTAAGCACAGATACGCAGTATTTT.

This clone was observed a handful of times. V usage is TRBV5-1 and J usage is TRBJ1-1; the D gene is possibly TRBD1 (5 bases). V lost 0 bases to trimming and J lost 4 bases, with 10 bases between them. Germline V gene lookup returns CDR1 SGHRS and CDR2 YFSETQ. This CDR3 is 14 amino acids long. The CDR3 here is CASSLGGGVTEAFF. The CDR3 nucleotides are TGCGCCAGCAGCTTGGGTGGGGGGGTCACTGAAGCTTTCTTT. Supplemented by reference TRBV5-1 and TRBJ1-1, the full variable domain reads KAGVTQTPRYLIKTRGQQVTLSCSPISGHRSVSWYQQTPGQGLQFLFEYFSETQRNKGNFPGRFSGRQFSNSRSEMNVSTLELGDSALYLCASSLGGGVTEAFFGQGTRLTVV.

This sequence joins TRBV5-1 and TRBJ1-1; 12 positions match TRBD1. Germline CDR1 SGHRS, CDR2 YFSETQ. The trim removed 0 bases at V and 1 base at J, leaving 4 bases unmatched. This CDR3 has 17 amino acids. The CDR3 region is CASSLGSGQGANTEAFF. CDR3 in DNA: TGCGCCAGCAGCTTGGGATCGGGACAGGGGGCGAACACTGAAGCTTTCTTT.